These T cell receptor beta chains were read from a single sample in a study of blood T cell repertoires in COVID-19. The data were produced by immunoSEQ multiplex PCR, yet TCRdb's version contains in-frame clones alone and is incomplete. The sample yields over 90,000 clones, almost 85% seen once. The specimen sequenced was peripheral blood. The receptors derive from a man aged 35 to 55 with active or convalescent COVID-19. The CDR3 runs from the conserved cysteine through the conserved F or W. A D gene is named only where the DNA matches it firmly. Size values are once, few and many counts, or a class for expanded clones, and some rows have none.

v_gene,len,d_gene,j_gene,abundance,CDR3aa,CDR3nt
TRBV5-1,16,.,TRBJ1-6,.,CASSLASSSYNSPLHF,TGCGCCAGCAGCTTGGCCAGTTCCTCCTATAATTCACCCCTCCACTTT
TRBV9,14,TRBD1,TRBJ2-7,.,CASSARGPKDEQYF,TGTGCCAGCAGCGCCAGGGGGCCTAAGGACGAGCAGTACTTC
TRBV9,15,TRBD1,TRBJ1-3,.,CASSQQGAVGNTIYF,TGTGCCAGCAGCCAACAGGGGGCGGTTGGAAACACCATATATTTT
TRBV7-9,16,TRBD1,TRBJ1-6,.,CASSARAGGNNSPLHF,TGTGCCAGCAGCGCACGGGCAGGGGGCAATAATTCACCCCTCCACTTT
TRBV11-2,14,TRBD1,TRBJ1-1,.,CASSFDRGGAEAFF,TGTGCCAGCAGCTTTGACAGGGGTGGGGCTGAAGCTTTCTTT
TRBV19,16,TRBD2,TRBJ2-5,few,CASSIGTGGLGETQYF,TGTGCCAGTAGTATCGGGACGGGGGGGCTAGGAGAGACCCAGTACTTC
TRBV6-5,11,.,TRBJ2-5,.,CASSSPETQYF,TGTGCCAGCAGTTCCCCGGAGACCCAGTACTTC
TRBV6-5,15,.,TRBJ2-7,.,CASRGYGDSSYEQYF,TGTGCCAGCAGGGGGTATGGGGACTCCTCCTACGAGCAGTACTTC
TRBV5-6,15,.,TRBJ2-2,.,CASSLVTANTGELFF,TGTGCCAGCAGCTTGGTTACAGCGAACACCGGGGAGCTGTTTTTT
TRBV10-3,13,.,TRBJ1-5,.,CAIRGGADQPQHF,TGTGCCATCAGGGGGGGGGCGGATCAGCCCCAGCATTTT
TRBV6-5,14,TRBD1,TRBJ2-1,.,CASDRDRAYNEQFF,TGTGCCAGCGACCGGGACAGAGCCTACAATGAGCAGTTCTTC
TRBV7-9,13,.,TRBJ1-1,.,CASNSFSGVEAFF,TGTGCCAGCAACTCCTTCTCCGGGGTTGAAGCTTTCTTT
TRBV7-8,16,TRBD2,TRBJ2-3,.,CASSPWTSGKPDTQYF,TGTGCCAGCAGCCCCTGGACTAGCGGAAAGCCAGATACGCAGTATTTT
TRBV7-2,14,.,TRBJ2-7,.,CASSFPPLMREQYF,TGTGCCAGCAGTTTCCCACCCCTGATGAGGGAGCAGTACTTC
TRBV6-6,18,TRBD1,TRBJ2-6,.,CASSPGTGVLSGANVLTF,TGTGCCAGCAGTCCCGGGACAGGCGTCCTCTCTGGGGCCAACGTCCTGACTTTC
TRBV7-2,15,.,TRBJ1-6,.,CASSLETGLNSPLHF,TGTGCCAGCAGCTTGGAGACAGGCCTTAATTCACCCCTCCACTTT
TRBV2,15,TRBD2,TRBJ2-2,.,CASISLAANTGELFF,TGTGCCAGCATTTCACTAGCGGCGAACACCGGGGAGCTGTTTTTT
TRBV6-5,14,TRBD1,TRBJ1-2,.,CASSLQGTIPVYTF,TGTGCCAGCAGCCTACAGGGGACAATCCCTGTCTACACCTTC
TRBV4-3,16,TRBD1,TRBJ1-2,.,CASSQEAGGRGVGYTF,TGCGCCAGCAGCCAAGAGGCAGGGGGACGAGGAGTTGGCTACACCTTC
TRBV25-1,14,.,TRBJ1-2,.,CASSDLEGYYGYTF,TGTGCCAGCAGTGATTTGGAGGGGTACTATGGCTACACCTTC
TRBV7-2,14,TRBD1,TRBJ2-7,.,CASSLGQGFGEQYF,TGTGCCAGCAGCTTGGGACAGGGGTTCGGGGAGCAGTACTTC
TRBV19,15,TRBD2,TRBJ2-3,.,CASSGGVGSTDTQYF,TGTGCCAGTAGTGGGGGGGTCGGGAGCACAGATACGCAGTATTTT
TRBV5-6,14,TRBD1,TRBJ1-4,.,CASSWGQGREKLFF,TGTGCCAGCAGCTGGGGACAGGGGCGGGAAAAACTGTTTTTT
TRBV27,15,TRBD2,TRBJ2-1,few,CASSLSGGALYEQFF,TGTGCCAGCAGTTTAAGCGGGGGGGCCTTGTATGAGCAGTTCTTC
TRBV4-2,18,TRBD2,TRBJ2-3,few,CASSQDLAGGTSTDTQYF,TGTGCCAGCAGCCAAGACCTAGCGGGGGGGACTAGCACAGATACGCAGTATTTT
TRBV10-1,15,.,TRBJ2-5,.,CASSDGRWSRETQYF,TGCGCCAGCAGTGATGGAAGGTGGAGTAGGGAGACCCAGTACTTC
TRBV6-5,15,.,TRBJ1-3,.,CASSYSSGSGNTIYF,TGTGCCAGCAGTTACTCGAGCGGGTCTGGAAACACCATATATTTT
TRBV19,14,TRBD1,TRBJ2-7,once,CASRFNRGAYEQYF,TGTGCCAGTAGATTCAACAGGGGGGCCTACGAGCAGTACTTC
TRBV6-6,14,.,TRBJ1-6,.,CASSLGRGNSPLHF,TGTGCCAGCAGCCTGGGAAGGGGTAATTCACCCCTCCACTTT
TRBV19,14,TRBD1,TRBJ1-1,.,CASNRQGGNTEAFF,TGTGCCAGTAACCGACAGGGGGGGAACACTGAAGCTTTCTTT
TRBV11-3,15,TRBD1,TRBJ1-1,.,CASSSGQGSATEAFF,TGTGCCAGCAGCAGTGGACAGGGTTCAGCCACTGAAGCTTTCTTT
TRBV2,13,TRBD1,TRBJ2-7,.,CASSVQGQPEQYF,TGTGCCAGCAGTGTACAGGGACAGCCAGAGCAGTACTTC
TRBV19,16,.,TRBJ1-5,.,CASSTLRGAVIQPQHF,TGTGCCAGTAGTACCCTCCGGGGGGCGGTTATTCAGCCCCAGCATTTT
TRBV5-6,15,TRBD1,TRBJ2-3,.,CASSLKQGASGTQYF,TGTGCCAGCAGCCTAAAACAGGGGGCATCGGGTACGCAGTATTTT
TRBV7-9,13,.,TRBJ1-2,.,CASSLEGGDGYTF,TGTGCCAGCAGCTTAGAGGGAGGGGATGGCTACACCTTC
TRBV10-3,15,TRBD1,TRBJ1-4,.,CAISERGQGNEKLFF,TGTGCCATCAGTGAGCGGGGACAGGGAAATGAAAAACTGTTTTTT